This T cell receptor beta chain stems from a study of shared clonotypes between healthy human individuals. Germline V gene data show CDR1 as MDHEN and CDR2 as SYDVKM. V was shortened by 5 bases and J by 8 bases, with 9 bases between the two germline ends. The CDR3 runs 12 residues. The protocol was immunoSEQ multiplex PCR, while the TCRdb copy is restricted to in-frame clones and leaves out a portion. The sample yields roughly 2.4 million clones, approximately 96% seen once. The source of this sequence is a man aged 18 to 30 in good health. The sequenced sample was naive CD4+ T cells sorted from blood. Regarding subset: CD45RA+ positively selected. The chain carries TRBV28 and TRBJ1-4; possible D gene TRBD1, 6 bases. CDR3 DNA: TGTGCCAGCAGTGCCCAGGGGGAAAAACTGTTTTTT. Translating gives CASSAQGEKLFF.